This T cell receptor beta chain was retrieved from a study of blood T cell repertoires in COVID-19. Study-level information: The cDNA or gDNA used as material had been derived from T cells, B-cell-depleted T cells, or PBMCs.

This CDR3 is built from 16 residues. J lost 7 bases, V lost 4 bases, and 12 bases had no gene match. Germline V CDR1 and CDR2: LNHDA, SQIVND (reference sequence). In this sample, this clone turned up a few times. Source study methods: Cell counts per sample came from amplifying reference gene primers. Produced via immunoSEQ multiplex PCR; TCRdb's table is partial and in-frame only. The V and J calls and clone size were taken over from that table, and D and trimming were inferred from the DNA. The table includes fewer than 75,000 clones, approximately 75% detected once. The J gene is TRBJ1-5, the V gene TRBV19, with 8 nucleotides matching TRBD1. Sequenced: peripheral blood. The receptor comes from a woman between 55 and 75 years old with acute or convalescent COVID-19. CDR3 sequence (DNA): TGTGCCAGTAGTACGAGGACAGGGAGGAGCGGACAGCCCCAGCATTTT. Translation gives CASSTRTGRSGQPQHF.